Listed here is a single T cell receptor beta chain. The antigen this receptor binds is unknown. Qualities for individual bases were not recorded, and no much larger clone is one base off. The germline V gene provides CDR1 MNHEY and CDR2 SVGEGT. V loses 7 bases of germline sequence and J loses 0 bases, and the interval between the two ends is 11 bases. From the cysteine through the phenylalanine, the CDR3 covers 14 amino acids. The read is trimmed to its CDR3 DNA, 42 bases read in frame from base 1. The data were taken from a study of glioma-infiltrating T cells (dated by TCRdb to 2015 to 2016). Broadly, across the study: Sequencing of TCR alpha- and beta-chain repertoires was performed on glioma tissue, on non-neoplastic brain tissue, and on matched peripheral blood mononuclear cells. The paired cohort was made up of three low-grade glioma patients, about 8 primary glioblastoma patients and three non-glioma patients who contributed non-neoplastic brain tissue. To measure divergence between tissue and blood T-cell populations, each tissue-infiltrating repertoire was compared with the peripheral blood repertoire of the same patient. The study at large found these results: VJ-independent divergence between tissue and blood was lower than expected in non-neoplastic patients but higher than expected in all gliomas, particularly low-grade gliomas. Tissue and blood shared very few CDR3 sequences, a result attributed to high CDR3 diversity and limited sampling. Group comparisons rested on small numbers: three non-neoplastic, three low-grade glioma and roughly eight glioblastoma patients.

TCR alpha and beta CDR3 regions were amplified with the iRepertoire nested amplicon-rescue multiplex PCR (arm-PCR) platform from RNA. The input for one-step reverse transcription and amplification was about 95-450 ng of either tissue mRNA or PBMC total RNA. After bead purification, a secondary multiplex PCR added Illumina adapters, and libraries were gel-purified between 200 and 400 bp. Libraries carried internal 6-nucleotide barcodes used for demultiplexing. The libraries were sequenced on an Illumina MiSeq using 2x220 or 2x250 nucleotide paired-end reads. As for the original processing: Paired reads were merged using FLASH 1.2.11 and were aligned to the GRCh37 human genome using BWA-MEM, after which TRA and TRB reads were extracted. For V and J assignment, an IMGT-derived reference of cassette sequences and CDR3 motifs that included pseudogenes was used. Reads were translated in three frames, and productive CDR3s were defined by a C…FGXG motif without stop codons. Clonotypes were defined as unique combinations of V-J cassette pair and CDR3 amino acid sequence. Reads were filtered by Hamming distance, with the threshold set by the sequence error rate of each sample in mapped regions. TCRdb reran the public reads through fastp at Q25 and MiXCR, keeping productive beta chains. One record per CDR3 amino acid sequence lists the most common genes and DNA. In this record, the V and J calls reflect TCRdb's handling and not the investigators' own analysis. The sample has about 140,000 distinct CDR3 sequences on record, roughly 43% of them singletons. Around 20% of the sample is held by the ten biggest clonotypes.

Material: glioma tissue, nonneoplastic brain tissue, or PBMCs (not recorded which). The rearranged chain carries TRBV6-2 or TRBV6-3 and TRBJ2-3; the D gene is perhaps TRBD1, from 5 matching bases. The receptor comes from a human donor with low-grade glioma or glioblastoma, undergoing nonglioma brain surgery, or in good health (not recorded which). The CDR3: CASTTRASTDTQYF. The DNA sequence is TGTGCCAGCACCACCAGGGCTAGCACAGATACGCAGTATTTT.